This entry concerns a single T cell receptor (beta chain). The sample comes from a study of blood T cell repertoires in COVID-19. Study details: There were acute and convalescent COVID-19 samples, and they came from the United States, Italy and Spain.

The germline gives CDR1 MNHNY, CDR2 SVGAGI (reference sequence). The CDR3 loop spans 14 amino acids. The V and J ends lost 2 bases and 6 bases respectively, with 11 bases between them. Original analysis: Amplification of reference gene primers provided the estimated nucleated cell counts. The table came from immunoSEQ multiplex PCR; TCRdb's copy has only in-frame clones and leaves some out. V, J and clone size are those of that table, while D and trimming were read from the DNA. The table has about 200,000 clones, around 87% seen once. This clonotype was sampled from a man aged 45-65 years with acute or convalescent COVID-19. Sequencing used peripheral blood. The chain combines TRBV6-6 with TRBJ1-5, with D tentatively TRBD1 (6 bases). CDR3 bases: TGTGCCAGCAGTTACGAGGGCAGGGGTCAGCCCCAGCATTTT. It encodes CASSYEGRGQPQHF.